This T cell receptor beta chain appears in the sequencing data of a study of technical replicates of blood from four donors. The CDR3 has 16 amino acids. Trimming stripped 2 bases from V and 4 bases from J, with 14 bases between. CDR1 MGHRA and CDR2 YSYEKL come from the germline V gene. This clone was counted a few times. The table came from immunoSEQ multiplex PCR; TCRdb's copy has only in-frame clones and leaves some out. The data contain about 90,000 clones, 94% of them seen just once; the ten biggest clones take up around 0.25%. Specimen: T cells isolated from PBMCs. The chain has TRBV4-1 and TRBJ2-2; D is undetermined. The source is a human donor in good health. The CDR3 DNA reads TGCGCCAGCAGCCAATCAAGCCGACTTTTCACCGGGGAGCTGTTTTTT. It is translated as CASSQSSRLFTGELFF.